This T cell receptor beta chain was found in a study of cytomegalovirus exposure and HLA in healthy donors. Study at large: The platform used for the roughly 110 validation repertoires matched that of the 600 to 800 first-cohort repertoires, a later analysis reported.

Here immunoSEQ multiplex PCR was the method, and the copy in TCRdb shows in-frame clones only, minus some. The table shows about 170,000 clones, with roughly 86% occurring only once. CDR1 MNHNS and CDR2 SASEGT come from the germline V gene. This CDR3 comprises 15 residues. With 7 bases removed from V and 0 bases from J, the gap between germline ends came to 15 bases. This chain connects TRBV6-1 to TRBJ1-2, with D maybe TRBD1 (5 bases). Material: PBMCs. The receptor comes from a man between 18 and 35 years old in good health and CMV-seropositive. The CDR3 protein is CASNLFVGPNYGYTF. DNA of the CDR3: TGTGCCAGCAACCTTTTTGTGGGGCCTAACTATGGCTACACCTTC.